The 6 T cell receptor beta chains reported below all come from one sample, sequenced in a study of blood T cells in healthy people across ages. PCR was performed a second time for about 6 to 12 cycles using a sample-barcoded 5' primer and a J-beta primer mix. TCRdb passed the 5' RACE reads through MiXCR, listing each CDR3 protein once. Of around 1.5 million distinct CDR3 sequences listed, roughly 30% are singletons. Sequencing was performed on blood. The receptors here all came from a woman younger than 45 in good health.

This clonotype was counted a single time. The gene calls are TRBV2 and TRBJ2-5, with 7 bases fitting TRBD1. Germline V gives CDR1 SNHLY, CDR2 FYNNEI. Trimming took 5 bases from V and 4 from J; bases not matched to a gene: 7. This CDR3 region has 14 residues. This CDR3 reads CASSQGQAVETQYF. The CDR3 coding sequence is TGTGCCAGCAGTCAAGGACAGGCTGTAGAGACCCAGTACTTC.

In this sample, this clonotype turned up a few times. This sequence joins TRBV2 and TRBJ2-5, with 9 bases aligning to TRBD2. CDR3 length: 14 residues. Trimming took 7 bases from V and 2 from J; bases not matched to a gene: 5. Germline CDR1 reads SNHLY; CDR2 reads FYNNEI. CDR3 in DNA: TGTGCCAGCATTGGGACTAGCTCACAAGAGACCCAGTACTTC. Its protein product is CASIGTSSQETQYF.

CDR3 region: CASSRPPAGGGEQFF. CDR3 DNA sequence: TGTGCCAGCAGCCGCCCCCCAGCGGGAGGCGGTGAGCAGTTCTTC. The rearrangement joins TRBV6-6 to TRBJ2-1, with TRBD2 matching over 9 bases. Germline V lookup: CDR1 MNHNY, CDR2 SVGAGI (reference sequence). The CDR3 loop spans 15 amino acids. The V gene end was trimmed by 6 bases and the J gene end by 9 bases; junction bases not matched to a gene: 12.

The chain's CDR3 is CASSPTRLAGTDTQYF. The CDR3 bases are TGTGCCAGCAGCCCAACCAGACTAGCGGGAACAGATACGCAGTATTTT. The chain is built from TRBV5-6 and TRBJ2-3; 11 bases fit TRBD2. Germline V lookup: CDR1 SGHDT, CDR2 YYEEEE. V gave up 4 bases and J gave up 3 bases; unmatched junction bases: 7. The CDR3 covers 16 residues.

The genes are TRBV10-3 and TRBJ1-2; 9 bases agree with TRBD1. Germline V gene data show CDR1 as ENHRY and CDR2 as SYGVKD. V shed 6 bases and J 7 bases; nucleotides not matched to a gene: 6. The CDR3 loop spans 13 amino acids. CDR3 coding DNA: TGTGCCATCAGGGAGGGGACAGGGATTGGCTACACCTTC. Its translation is CAIREGTGIGYTF.

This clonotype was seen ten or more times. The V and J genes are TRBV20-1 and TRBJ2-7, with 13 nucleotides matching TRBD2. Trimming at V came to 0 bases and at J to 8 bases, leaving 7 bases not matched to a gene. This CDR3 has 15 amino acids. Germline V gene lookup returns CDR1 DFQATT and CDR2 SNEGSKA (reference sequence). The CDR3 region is CSARDTGLAGDQQYF. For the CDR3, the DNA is TGCAGTGCTAGAGATACCGGACTAGCGGGAGATCAGCAGTACTTC.